A selection of T cell receptor beta chains follows, all from one sample in a study of cytomegalovirus exposure and HLA in healthy donors. Profiling relied on immunoSEQ multiplex PCR, and the TCRdb table lists in-frame clones only, not all of them. The sample has roughly 120,000 clones; 9% to 10% are singletons. Sample: PBMCs. Source of these receptors: a man between 25 and 39 years old in good health and CMV-seronegative. Each CDR3 is given without its conserved first and last residue. The D gene is left open where the match is weak.

v_call: TRBV2; d_call: TRBD1; cdr3_aa: ASSAGTGGNQPQH
v_call: TRBV5-1; d_call: .; cdr3_aa: ASSLAIGEGTGELF
v_call: TRBV5-1; d_call: .; cdr3_aa: ASSRRAASTDTQY
v_call: TRBV19; d_call: .; cdr3_aa: ASSILRTATSGNTEAF
v_call: TRBV11-2; d_call: .; cdr3_aa: ASSQSVGLNEKLF
v_call: TRBV7-2; d_call: TRBD1; cdr3_aa: ASSRRQGASYEQY
v_call: TRBV5-1; d_call: TRBD2; cdr3_aa: ASSLGLAGESYEQY
v_call: TRBV19; d_call: TRBD2; cdr3_aa: ASSLRTSGRVNEQF
v_call: TRBV5-4; d_call: .; cdr3_aa: ASSWGKTANYGYT
v_call: TRBV29-1; d_call: .; cdr3_aa: SVPGLSHTEAF
v_call: TRBV29-1; d_call: TRBD2; cdr3_aa: SVEVRLAGDSYNEQF
v_call: TRBV6-5; d_call: .; cdr3_aa: ASSSQGGLNTEAF
v_call: TRBV11-2; d_call: .; cdr3_aa: ASSLDGRADEKLF
v_call: TRBV7-9; d_call: TRBD1; cdr3_aa: ASSLVRGLSYEQY
v_call: TRBV7-8; d_call: .; cdr3_aa: ASSLLEPYNSPLH
v_call: TRBV4-1; d_call: TRBD2; cdr3_aa: ASSRLSGRAQTQY
v_call: TRBV5-1; d_call: .; cdr3_aa: ASSLVQPSSYNSPLH
v_call: TRBV18; d_call: TRBD1; cdr3_aa: ASSRGQGTEAF
v_call: TRBV5-6; d_call: TRBD1; cdr3_aa: ASSPGTGGNEKLF
v_call: TRBV5-3; d_call: TRBD1; cdr3_aa: ARSLEFSGTASISAF
v_call: TRBV7-2; d_call: TRBD1; cdr3_aa: ASSSRQGGSNQPQH
v_call: TRBV4-1; d_call: .; cdr3_aa: ASSRTRASLTSPLH
v_call: TRBV9; d_call: .; cdr3_aa: ASSVMGADTEAF
v_call: TRBV2; d_call: .; cdr3_aa: ASSVYSQDTGELF
v_call: TRBV5-1; d_call: .; cdr3_aa: ASSNAQDNEQF
v_call: TRBV19; d_call: .; cdr3_aa: ASSIGAVSNQPQH
v_call: TRBV9; d_call: TRBD2; cdr3_aa: ASSVAGGPAYEQY
v_call: TRBV10-3; d_call: .; cdr3_aa: AISDRVRRSYT
v_call: TRBV6-5; d_call: TRBD2; cdr3_aa: ASSLAGVGTGELF
v_call: TRBV5-5; d_call: .; cdr3_aa: ASSFTVQVETDTQY
v_call: TRBV4-2; d_call: TRBD1; cdr3_aa: ASSQVSRTGATEAF
v_call: TRBV27; d_call: TRBD2; cdr3_aa: ASSPGTSGRASPDTQY
v_call: TRBV5-1; d_call: .; cdr3_aa: ASSLAEALSYEQY
v_call: TRBV7-9; d_call: .; cdr3_aa: ASSLPPGGMDTEAF
v_call: TRBV28; d_call: .; cdr3_aa: ASSLRGFEQY
v_call: TRBV6-1; d_call: .; cdr3_aa: ASSVEKERMNTEAF
v_call: TRBV19; d_call: .; cdr3_aa: ASSIGVEAVGVSQPQH
v_call: TRBV6-5; d_call: .; cdr3_aa: ASSYTGNYGYT
v_call: TRBV6-1; d_call: .; cdr3_aa: ASSERETSNTEAF
v_call: TRBV5-1; d_call: TRBD2; cdr3_aa: ASKPTSGVYEQY
v_call: TRBV4-1; d_call: .; cdr3_aa: ASSQDAGTTNEKLF
v_call: TRBV29-1; d_call: TRBD2; cdr3_aa: SVEDLTSGRNYNEQF
v_call: TRBV2; d_call: .; cdr3_aa: AARGTGELF
v_call: TRBV18; d_call: TRBD1; cdr3_aa: ASSAGGANYGYT
v_call: TRBV5-1; d_call: .; cdr3_aa: ASSLVPAAVASGATA